This passage covers 27 T cell receptor beta chains from one sample sequenced in a study of molecular identifiers for immune sequencing clone quantification. One entry per CDR3 protein results from TCRdb running MiXCR on the PCR reads. Of more than 250,000 distinct CDR3 sequences listed, 20% to 25% are singletons. The specimen sequenced was naive CD8+ T cells from blood, with Jurkat cell RNA spiked in. Subset: FACS-sorted CD8+CD4-CCR7+CD45RA+ naive T cells. These receptors all stem from a human donor in good health. Some libraries in this study had Jurkat cell RNA spiked in.

This clonotype was seen repeatedly, ten times or more. The chain is built from TRBV4-3 and TRBJ2-3; no firm D call. V was pared by 4 bases and J by 6 bases, with 20 bases between. The CDR3 consists of 16 residues. CDR1 is LGHNA and CDR2 is YSLEER in the germline V gene. CDR3 bases: TGCGCCAGCAGCCCGTCTATGGGTAGGGCCTCTGATACGCAGTATTTT. Translation: CASSPSMGRASDTQYF.

The sample holds many counts of this clonotype. The rearrangement uses TRBV5-1 and TRBJ2-7; 12 nucleotides agree with TRBD2. V dropped 4 bases and J dropped 2; count of bases not matched to a gene: 4. The CDR3 has 15 residues. From germline, CDR1 is SGHRS and CDR2 YFSETQ. In DNA form, the CDR3 reads TGCGCCAGCAGCCCTACTAGCGGGGGGACCTACGAGCAGTACTTC. Its translation: CASSPTSGGTYEQYF.

The table lists this clonotype with many counts. The chain has TRBV30 and TRBJ2-7; TRBD2 matches at 7 bases. The CDR3 has 13 amino acids. Germline assignment: CDR1 GTSNPN and CDR2 SVGIG (reference sequence). V lost 1 base to trimming and J lost 4 bases; unmatched junction nucleotides: 4. In nucleotides, the CDR3 is TGTGCCTGGAGTGCTGGACTAGAGTACGAGCAGTACTTC. Translating it yields CAWSAGLEYEQYF.

This clonotype was counted many times. The gene calls are TRBV19 and TRBJ1-5, with no clear D. The CDR3 consists of 13 residues. The V gene's germline CDR1 is LNHDA and CDR2 SQIVND (reference sequence). The ends were cut back, 7 bases at V and 0 bases at J, with 7 bases in the middle. Here the CDR3 DNA reads TGTGCCAGTACCCTGAATAGCAATCAGCCCCAGCATTTT. It translates to CASTLNSNQPQHF. Supplemented by reference TRBV19 and TRBJ1-5, the full variable domain reads DGGITQSPKYLFRKEGQNVTLSCEQNLNHDAMYWYRQDPGQGLRLIYYSQIVNDFQKGDIAEGYSVSREKKESFPLTVTSAQKNPTAFYLCASTLNSNQPQHFGDGTRLSIL.

This clonotype was picked up many times. This CDR3 reads CASSSHGQGPYGYTF. DNA of the CDR3: TGCGCCAGCAGCTCACACGGACAGGGGCCCTATGGCTACACCTTC. The V gene is TRBV5-1, the J gene TRBJ1-2; 9 bases agree with TRBD1. CDR1 SGHRS and CDR2 YFSETQ come from the germline V gene. V shed 3 bases, J shed 4 bases, and the junction held 7 bases outside the gene matches. The CDR3 is 15 amino acids.

This clonotype was detected many times. The CDR3 DNA follows: TGTGCCAGCAACTCCCGACCCCGGGACAGAGAAGAAGCTTTCTTT. Encoded protein: CASNSRPRDREEAFF. This chain uses TRBV7-8 with TRBJ1-1; 7 nucleotides match TRBD1. The V gene end was trimmed by 7 bases and the J gene end by 8 bases; junction bases not matched to a gene: 16. Germline assignment: CDR1 SGHVS and CDR2 FQNEAQ. The CDR3 loop spans 15 amino acids.

This clonotype was picked up many times. The gene calls are TRBV2 and TRBJ1-1; D is possibly TRBD1 (6 bases). V lost 8 bases, J lost 2 bases, and 15 bases lay in between. The CDR3 is made up of 14 amino acids. Germline CDR1 SNHLY, CDR2 FYNNEI. The CDR3 nucleotides are TGTGCCAGCTGTAGTCAGGGGCTAAACACTGAAGCTTTCTTT. Translation gives CASCSQGLNTEAFF. Using reference TRBV2 and TRBJ1-1 for the parts outside the CDR3, the full variable domain is EPEVTQTPSHQVTQMGQEVILRCVPISNHLYFYWYRQILGQKVEFLVSFYNNEISEKSEIFDDQFSVERPDGSNFTLKIRSTKLEDSAMYFCASCSQGLNTEAFFGQGTRLTVV.

The V and J genes are TRBV20-1 and TRBJ2-3; no firm D call. CDR1 and CDR2 from the germline V gene are DFQATT and SNEGSKA (reference sequence). Trimming took off 1 base at V and 2 bases at J, with 16 bases between the two ends. The CDR3 length is 16 residues. The CDR3 reads CSARVLGTTTTDTQYF. The CDR3 region has the DNA TGCAGTGCTAGAGTGCTAGGAACCACCACCACAGATACGCAGTATTTT.

A remark on this clonotype: This could be a read error, since a much larger clone is one nucleotide away. V usage is TRBV4-3 and J usage is TRBJ2-7; D is undetermined. The CDR3 spans 13 residues. The V gene's germline CDR1 is LGHNA and CDR2 YSLEER. V was shortened by 8 bases and J by 5 bases, with 16 bases between the two germline ends. The CDR3 is CASGRGPGNEQYF. CDR3 DNA: TGCGCCAGCGGCCGCGGTCCAGGAAACGAGCAGTACTTC.

This clonotype was picked up many times. The chain carries TRBV5-8 and TRBJ1-1; 11 bases fit TRBD1. The CDR3 is 15 amino acids. In germline, CDR1 is SGHTS, CDR2 YDEGEE. V gave up 5 bases and J gave up 3 bases; unmatched junction bases: 6. CDR3 nucleotide sequence: TGTGCCAGCAGGGACAGGGGGCGCAGGGACACTGAAGCTTTCTTT. Amino acid sequence: CASRDRGRRDTEAFF. Combining the CDR3 with reference TRBV5-8 and TRBJ1-1 gives the whole variable domain EAGVTQSPTHLIKTRGQQATLRCSPISGHTSVYWYQQALGLGLQFLLWYDEGEERNRGNFPPRFSGRQFPNYSSELNVNALELEDSALYLCASRDRGRRDTEAFFGQGTRLTVV.

As to this clonotype: A much larger clone lies one base from this, so it may be a read error. V is TRBV6-5 and J is TRBJ2-3, with TRBD2 matching 7 bases. CDR3 length: 15 amino acids. The V segment lost 4 bases and the J segment 0 bases; nucleotides outside the gene matches: 4. In germline, CDR1 is MNHEY, CDR2 SVGAGI. Here the CDR3 reads CASSCGRTSTDTQYF. The CDR3 nucleotides are TGTGCCAGCAGTTGCGGGAGAACTAGCACAGATACGCAGTATTTT.

The table lists this clonotype with a few counts. This may be a read error: a much more frequent sequence differs by one nucleotide. The chain carries TRBV5-1 and TRBJ2-6; either TRBD1 or TRBD2 may fit D (7 bases each). This CDR3 contains 20 residues. Trimming took off 1 base at V and 0 bases at J, with 20 bases between the two ends. Germline lookup yields CDR1 SGHRS and CDR2 YFSETQ. This CDR3 is CASSLKGAGGAYSGANVLTF. DNA of the CDR3: TGCGCCAGCAGCTTGAAGGGGGCTGGGGGGGCTTACTCTGGGGCCAACGTCCTGACTTTC. Filled out from reference TRBV5-1 and TRBJ2-6, the complete variable domain reads KAGVTQTPRYLIKTRGQQVTLSCSPISGHRSVSWYQQTPGQGLQFLFEYFSETQRNKGNFPGRFSGRQFSNSRSEMNVSTLELGDSALYLCASSLKGAGGAYSGANVLTFGAGSRLTVL.

This clonotype was detected many times. The CDR3 loop is CASSRGFGGKYEQYF. The CDR3 DNA reads TGTGCCAGCAGCCGGGGGTTTGGGGGGAAGTACGAGCAGTACTTC. This chain links TRBV7-6 with TRBJ2-7, with D maybe TRBD2 (6 bases). CDR3 length equals 15 residues. Trimming took 5 bases from V and 4 from J, leaving 18 bases between them. The germline V gene encodes CDR1 SGHVS and CDR2 FNYEAQ.

This clonotype was observed at least ten times. V and J are TRBV12-3 or TRBV12-4 and TRBJ1-1, with TRBD1 matching over 7 bases. The CDR3 covers 15 residues. The V gene end was trimmed by 6 bases and the J gene end by 5 bases; junction bases not matched to a gene: 12. The CDR3 loop is CASSLTGPSGTEAFF. CDR3 nucleotides: TGTGCCAGCAGCTTGACAGGGCCCTCGGGTACTGAAGCTTTCTTT.

The chain carries TRBV23-1 and TRBJ2-1; 9 bases agree with TRBD1. TRBV23-1 is given ORF status, its function remaining uncertain. The trim removed 8 bases at V and 0 bases at J, leaving 2 bases unmatched. The CDR3 is made up of 14 amino acids. The CDR3 region has the DNA TGCGCCAGCGCGACAGGGGGCTCCTACAATGAGCAGTTCTTC. This gives the protein CASATGGSYNEQFF.

As concerns this clonotype: A read error may be the cause here, since a much bigger clone is one base away. Lacking the conserved final phenylalanine or tryptophan, this CDR3 likely reflects a read error. V is TRBV4-1 and J is TRBJ2-3, with 10 positions matching TRBD1. This CDR3 has 16 residues. The germline gives CDR1 MGHRA, CDR2 YSYEKL. V was pared by 11 bases and J by 4 bases, with 15 bases of the junction left unmatched. CDR3 in amino acids: CAAGLPGQGNPDTQYL. DNA of the CDR3: TGCGCCGCCGGACTACCGGGACAGGGGAACCCAGATACGCAGTATCTT.

The table lists this clonotype with many counts. The genes are TRBV12-3 or TRBV12-4 and TRBJ2-2; D unclear. CDR3 length: 13 residues. V dropped 6 bases and J dropped 3 bases, with 8 bases sitting between them. The CDR3 here is CASSPPYTGELFF. CDR3 nucleotides: TGTGCCAGCAGCCCGCCCTACACCGGGGAGCTGTTTTTT.

Ten or more counts support this clonotype. The chain links TRBV6-2 or TRBV6-3 to TRBJ1-5, with 9 bases fitting TRBD1. The CDR3 sequence is 14 residues long. Germline CDR1 reads MNHEY; CDR2 reads SVGEGT. J gave up 5 bases and V 6 bases, and 5 bases lay outside the gene matches. The CDR3 region is CASRWGQGYQPQHF. In nucleotides, the CDR3 is TGTGCCAGCAGATGGGGACAGGGCTATCAGCCCCAGCATTTT.

V usage is TRBV19 and J usage is TRBJ2-7; weak D call: TRBD1 (6 bases). V shed 3 bases and J shed 2 bases, with 14 bases lying between them. This CDR3 region has 15 residues. Germline V gene data show CDR1 as LNHDA and CDR2 as SQIVND (reference sequence). The CDR3, as DNA: TGTGCCAGTAGTATTGCTTCGGGACACCCCTACGAGCAGTACTTC. It encodes CASSIASGHPYEQYF.

In its sample, this clonotype was seen many times. The rearrangement joins TRBV5-6 to TRBJ1-4; D remains unclear. The V and J ends lost 3 bases and 7 bases respectively, with 13 bases between them. CDR3 length equals 14 residues. Looked up from germline, CDR1 is SGHDT and CDR2 is YYEEEE. CDR3 DNA: TGTGCCAGCAGCTCTGACTGGGAGGGTGAAAAACTGTTTTTT. It specifies CASSSDWEGEKLFF.

The V gene is TRBV6-1, the J gene TRBJ1-1, with 9 bases that match TRBD1. The V and J ends lost 0 bases and 0 bases, in that order; junction bases with no gene match: 2. CDR3 length: 16 amino acids. Germline assignment: CDR1 MNHNS and CDR2 SASEGT. The CDR3 region is CASSEARTGVNTEAFF. DNA of the CDR3: TGTGCCAGCAGTGAAGCGAGGACAGGGGTGAACACTGAAGCTTTCTTT.

This clonotype was seen many times. CDR3 in amino acids: CANRGPEDTQYF. The CDR3 DNA is TGTGCCAACAGAGGTCCTGAAGATACGCAGTATTTT. The V call is TRBV7-9, the J call TRBJ2-3; D gene unclear. The CDR3 contains 12 residues. CDR1 is SEHNR and CDR2 is FQNEAQ in the germline V gene (reference sequence). V was shortened by 10 bases and J by 5 bases, with 13 bases between the two germline ends.

This clonotype was seen a handful of times. This chain joins TRBV13 and TRBJ2-2; tentatively, D is TRBD2 (8 bases). Germline V CDR1 and CDR2: PRHDT, FYEKMQ (reference sequence). V was clipped by 5 bases and J by 6 bases, with 25 bases between them. The CDR3 consists of 18 residues. CDR3 coding DNA: TGTGCCAGCAGCCCGAGAGGGGGCATAGCGGGGTCGCCCGGGGAGCTGTTTTTT. Encoded protein: CASSPRGGIAGSPGELFF. Full variable domain (rest looked up from reference TRBV13 and TRBJ2-2): AAGVIQSPRHLIKEKRETATLKCYPIPRHDTVYWYQQGPGQDPQFLISFYEKMQSDKGSIPDRFSAQQFSDYHSELNMSSLELGDSALYFCASSPRGGIAGSPGELFFGEGSRLTVL.

This clonotype has at least ten counts. The chain combines TRBV20-1 with TRBJ1-1; no clear D gene. V was clipped by 1 base and J by 5 bases, with 11 bases between them. The CDR3 runs 13 residues. Looked up from germline, CDR1 is DFQATT and CDR2 is SNEGSKA (reference sequence). The CDR3 loop reads CSARAGIATEAFF. CDR3 DNA: TGCAGTGCTAGAGCCGGAATTGCGACTGAAGCTTTCTTT.

This clonotype was counted ten times or more. This chain links TRBV6-5 with TRBJ2-7; no firm D call. The CDR3 loop spans 13 amino acids. Germline V gene data show CDR1 as MNHEY and CDR2 as SVGAGI. The germline V and J ends were trimmed by 6 bases and 12 bases, with 21 bases remaining between them. CDR3 sequence (DNA): TGTGCCAGCAGCCCGTCCGGACGGGTGGGGTGGTACTTC. Translation gives CASSPSGRVGWYF.

Many counts were recorded for this clonotype. The CDR3 here is CASSFSPPARYSYNEQFF. The DNA of the CDR3 is TGTGCCAGCAGTTTTTCCCCTCCCGCCCGATACTCCTACAATGAGCAGTTCTTC. The chain is built from TRBV28 and TRBJ2-1; D unresolved. V was trimmed by 3 bases and J by 0 bases, leaving 18 bases between them. The CDR3 consists of 18 residues. The V gene's germline CDR1 is MDHEN and CDR2 SYDVKM.

This clonotype was counted a few times. This chain uses TRBV6-2 or TRBV6-3 with TRBJ2-7; 10 bases fit TRBD2. The germline V gene has CDR1 MNHEY and CDR2 SVGEGT. V shed 4 bases, J shed 3 bases, and the junction held 9 bases outside the gene matches. The CDR3 runs 16 residues. For the CDR3, the DNA is TGTGCCAGCAGTTCTGGGACTAGCGCCGACTTCTACGAGCAGTACTTC. It encodes CASSSGTSADFYEQYF.